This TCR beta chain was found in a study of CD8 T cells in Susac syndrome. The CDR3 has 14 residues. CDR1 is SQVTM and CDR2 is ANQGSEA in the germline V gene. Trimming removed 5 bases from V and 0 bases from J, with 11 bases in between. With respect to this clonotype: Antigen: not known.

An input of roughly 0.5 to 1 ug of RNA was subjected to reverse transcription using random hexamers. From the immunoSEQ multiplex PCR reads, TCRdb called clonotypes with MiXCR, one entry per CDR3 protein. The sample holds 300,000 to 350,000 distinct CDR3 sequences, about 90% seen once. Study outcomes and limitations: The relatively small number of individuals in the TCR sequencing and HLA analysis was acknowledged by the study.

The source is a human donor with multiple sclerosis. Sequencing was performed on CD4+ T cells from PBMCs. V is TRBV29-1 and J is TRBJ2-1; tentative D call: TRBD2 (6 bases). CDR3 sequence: CSVMGRDSYNEQFF. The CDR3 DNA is TGCAGCGTTATGGGGCGGGACTCCTACAATGAGCAGTTCTTC.